Below are 11 T cell receptor beta chains sequenced from a single sample in a study of long-term antiretroviral therapy in people with HIV. Samples were assayed with immunoSEQ v3.0 at survey level. Sequenced by immunoSEQ multiplex PCR; TCRdb stores in-frame clones only, minus some. The sample holds roughly 50,000 clones; approximately 79% are singletons and the top ten take around 3.2%. The sample was unsorted PBMCs, taken 0.8 years after starting antiretroviral therapy. These receptors were taken from a woman between 18 and 30 years old with HIV.

This chain joins TRBV11-2 and TRBJ2-7, with D uncertain. Germline loops: CDR1 SGHAT, CDR2 FQNNGV. V was shortened by 0 bases and J by 3 bases, with 6 bases between the two germline ends. The CDR3 sequence is 13 residues long. As DNA, the CDR3 is TGTGCCAGCAGCTTAGATTGGGACTACGAGCAGTACTTC. It codes for CASSLDWDYEQYF.

The rearrangement uses TRBV5-1 and TRBJ1-4; TRBD1 might be the D (6 bases). V dropped 0 bases and J dropped 0 bases, with 21 bases sitting between them. The CDR3 contains 20 residues. Looked up from germline, CDR1 is SGHRS and CDR2 is YFSETQ. The CDR3 sequence: CASSLAGTRSSIATNEKLFF. CDR3 nucleotides: TGCGCCAGCAGCTTGGCCGGGACACGGAGTTCGATCGCAACTAATGAAAAACTGTTTTTT.

Only a few counts were recorded for this clone. This sequence joins TRBV21-1 and TRBJ1-2. TRBV21-1 is listed as a pseudogene. This CDR3 contains 15 residues. The CDR3 here is CASSPHSEGVYGYTF. In DNA, the CDR3 is TGTGCCAGCAGCCCCCACTCGGAGGGTGTCTATGGCTACACCTTC.

V is TRBV6-5 and J is TRBJ2-2; 7 bases align to TRBD2. This CDR3 is 14 amino acids long. Losses at the gene ends were 11 bases for V and 3 bases for J; bases not matched to a gene: 9. Germline V lookup: CDR1 MNHEY, CDR2 SVGAGI. CDR3 DNA: TGTGCCGCCCGGGGAGGGGCGGACACCGGGGAGCTGTTTTTT. It codes for CAARGGADTGELFF.

This chain connects TRBV19 to TRBJ2-7; D remains unclear. CDR1 is LNHDA and CDR2 is SQIVND in the germline V gene (reference sequence). V lost 1 base, J lost 3 bases, and 10 bases lay in between. The CDR3 contains 14 residues. Here the CDR3 reads CASSIGPQVYEQYF. For the CDR3, the DNA is TGTGCCAGTAGTATAGGACCCCAAGTCTACGAGCAGTACTTC.

The chain uses TRBV27 and TRBJ1-1; D gene uncertain. Germline CDR1 reads MNHEY; CDR2 reads SMNVEV (reference sequence). This CDR3 is 14 amino acids long. The germline V and J ends were trimmed by 5 bases and 1 base, with 11 bases remaining between them. DNA of the CDR3: TGTGCCAGCAGTAAGGAGGACTGGAACACTGAAGCTTTCTTT. Translation: CASSKEDWNTEAFF.

The chain couples TRBV4-1 to TRBJ2-7; D is perhaps TRBD2 (6 bases). V was cut by 3 bases and J by 5 bases, with 17 bases left in between. CDR1 and CDR2 (germline): MGHRA, YSYEKL. CDR3 length: 15 residues. Written as DNA, the CDR3 is TGCGCCAGCAGCCAGCCGCCTGCGGGAAGGCACGAGCAGTACTTC. Its protein is CASSQPPAGRHEQYF.

J is TRBJ2-2 and V is TRBV28; 8 bases are shared with TRBD1. The germline gives CDR1 MDHEN, CDR2 SYDVKM. After removal of 6 bases from V and 4 bases from J, the junction contained 7 bases not matched to a gene. The CDR3 is 15 amino acids. Written as DNA, the CDR3 is TGTGCCAGCAGCAGGGGGCGCGGGACCACCGGGGAGCTGTTTTTT. This encodes CASSRGRGTTGELFF.

The chain joins TRBV5-1 to TRBJ2-7, with 16 bases matching TRBD2. The V gene's germline CDR1 is SGHRS and CDR2 YFSETQ. V trimming: 8 bases; J trimming: 3 bases; junction bases outside the gene matches: 11. This CDR3 is built from 17 residues. In nucleotides, the CDR3 is TGCGCCAGTACTAATCCGGGACTAGCGGGAGGGTACTACGAGCAGTACTTC. Amino acids: CASTNPGLAGGYYEQYF.

This clone was seen a single time. The rearrangement links TRBV25-1 to TRBJ2-3; D is uncertain. The CDR3 contains 13 residues. Trimming took off 2 bases at V and 4 bases at J, with 7 bases between the two ends. Per the germline V gene, CDR1 is MGHDK and CDR2 is SYGVNS. This CDR3 is CASSESGADTQYF. The CDR3 DNA sequence: TGTGCCAGCAGTGAAAGTGGGGCAGATACGCAGTATTTT.

This clone has more than one count but fewer than ten. This rearrangement joins TRBV19 to TRBJ2-7, with D unclear. The CDR3 totals 12 residues. Looked up from germline, CDR1 is LNHDA and CDR2 is SQIVND (reference sequence). Trimming stripped 6 bases from V and 3 bases from J, with 9 bases between. CDR3 coding DNA: TGTGCCAGTAGGGACCCTTACTACGAGCAGTACTTC. Protein product: CASRDPYYEQYF.